Shown below are 25 T cell receptor beta chains from a single sample sequenced in a study of blood T cell repertoires in COVID-19. Profiled with immunoSEQ multiplex PCR; TCRdb holds only in-frame clones, not every one. The table lists about 230,000 clones, 80% to 90% of them singletons. The specimen was peripheral blood. The receptors were sampled from a man aged 40-49 years with acute or convalescent COVID-19.

The gene calls are TRBV5-6 and TRBJ2-7, with unresolved D. From germline, CDR1 is SGHDT and CDR2 YYEEEE. The CDR3 runs 15 residues. V was clipped by 1 base and J by 3 bases, with 14 bases between them. Written as DNA, the CDR3 is TGTGCCAGCAGCTTGAGTGCCTACCGTTACTACGAGCAGTACTTC. Translated, it gives CASSLSAYRYYEQYF.

Written as DNA, the CDR3 is TGTGCCAGCAGTTACCAGGGTGCTAACTATGGCTACACCTTC. It translates to CASSYQGANYGYTF. This rearrangement joins TRBV6-6 to TRBJ1-2, with TRBD1 as a possible D gene (5 bases). Germline lookup yields CDR1 MNHNY and CDR2 SVGAGI (reference sequence). Between the trimmed V and J ends, which lost 2 bases and 0 bases, there was a span of 7 bases. The CDR3 sequence is 14 residues long.

The chain couples TRBV3-1 (or the pseudogene TRBV3-2) to TRBJ1-1, with a possible D match to TRBD1 (5 bases). The CDR3 runs 18 residues. The germline V gene encodes CDR1 LGHDT and CDR2 YNNKEL (reference sequence). The V and J ends lost 1 base and 4 bases respectively, with 22 bases between them. CDR3 nucleotide sequence: TGTGCCAGCAGCCAAGCCGGGGCCAGGTTCCGGGGAGGCACTGAAGCTTTCTTT. Translation gives CASSQAGARFRGGTEAFF.

The chain links TRBV7-9 to TRBJ2-5; possibly TRBD2 for D (7 bases). The V gene's germline CDR1 is SEHNR and CDR2 FQNEAQ (reference sequence). The CDR3 runs to 13 residues. V was shortened by 4 bases and J by 5 bases, with 11 bases between the two germline ends. The CDR3 DNA sequence: TGTGCCAGCAGCTATTCGGGGGGCGAGACCCAGTACTTC. The encoded protein is CASSYSGGETQYF.

For the CDR3, the DNA is TGTGCCAGCAGCTTGGCCTTACGGGACGAGCAGTACTTC. It yields the protein CASSLALRDEQYF. This chain links TRBV5-4 with TRBJ2-7; D remains unclear. V lost 0 bases, J lost 5 bases, and 9 bases lay in between. In germline, CDR1 is SGHNT, CDR2 YYREEE (reference sequence). The CDR3 runs to 13 residues.

This clone was seen only a few times. V is TRBV7-8 and J is TRBJ1-4; D might be TRBD1 (6 bases). This CDR3 is built from 15 residues. The germline V and J ends were trimmed by 2 bases and 5 bases, with 12 bases remaining between them. Per the germline V gene, CDR1 is SGHVS and CDR2 is FQNEAQ. This CDR3 is CASSLPTGINEKLFF. Here the CDR3 DNA reads TGTGCCAGCAGCTTACCGACAGGAATAAATGAAAAACTGTTTTTT.

This sequence joins TRBV11-2 and TRBJ2-1, with TRBD2 identical over 11 bases. CDR1 is SGHAT, CDR2 FQNNGV, per germline. V gave up 4 bases and J gave up 0 bases; unmatched junction bases: 2. The CDR3 extends over 16 amino acids. The DNA of the CDR3 is TGTGCCAGCAGCTGGACTAGCGGGTCCTCCTACAATGAGCAGTTCTTC. This translates into CASSWTSGSSYNEQFF.

The chain has TRBV12-3 or TRBV12-4 and TRBJ2-3, with D perhaps TRBD1 (5 bases). This CDR3 region has 12 residues. V lost 7 bases and J lost 2, with 7 bases in between. The CDR3 DNA is TGTGCCAGCACCAGGGCCACAGATACGCAGTATTTT. Its translation is CASTRATDTQYF.

The rearrangement joins TRBV2 to TRBJ1-6; D is unresolved. This CDR3 is built from 13 residues. Germline V CDR1 and CDR2: SNHLY, FYNNEI. V was cut by 7 bases and J by 4 bases, with 8 bases left in between. The CDR3 DNA sequence: TGTGCCAGCATTACGGGATATAATTCACCCCTCCACTTT. This translates into CASITGYNSPLHF. Using reference TRBV2 and TRBJ1-6 for the parts outside the CDR3, the full variable domain is EPEVTQTPSHQVTQMGQEVILRCVPISNHLYFYWYRQILGQKVEFLVSFYNNEISEKSEIFDDQFSVERPDGSNFTLKIRSTKLEDSAMYFCASITGYNSPLHFGNGTRLTVT.

This clone appeared a single time. V usage is TRBV5-6 and J usage is TRBJ1-5; D perhaps matches TRBD1 (5 bases). Trimming left V 4 bases short and J 7 bases short, with 21 bases between. CDR1 SGHDT and CDR2 YYEEEE come from the germline V gene. This CDR3 region has 16 residues. CDR3 bases: TGTGCCAGCAGCCCCTGGGACCGTCGACGGGGGCAGCCCCAGCATTTT. Encoded protein: CASSPWDRRRGQPQHF.

This clone appeared a single time. This sequence joins TRBV4-3 and TRBJ1-1; D not certain. This CDR3 is 14 amino acids long. Trimming left V 1 base short and J 3 bases short, with 9 bases between. The V gene's germline CDR1 is LGHNA and CDR2 YSLEER. The CDR3 nucleotides read TGCGCCAGCAGCCAAGGGATTGCGGACACTGAAGCTTTCTTT. It translates to CASSQGIADTEAFF.

In this sample, this clone turned up once. V gene TRBV7-9 combines with J gene TRBJ2-5; D is perhaps TRBD1 (6 bases). Germline assignment: CDR1 SEHNR and CDR2 FQNEAQ (reference sequence). The CDR3 is 13 residues long. V lost 5 bases and J 4 bases, leaving 11 bases between the germline ends. The CDR3 reads CASSQLGGETQYF. The CDR3 coding sequence is TGTGCCAGCAGCCAACTAGGGGGAGAGACCCAGTACTTC.

The rearrangement links TRBV2 to TRBJ2-7; TRBD1 aligns across 10 bases. Losses at the gene ends were 7 bases for V and 6 bases for J; bases not matched to a gene: 9. Per germline, CDR1 SNHLY and CDR2 FYNNEI. This CDR3 has 14 residues. This CDR3 reads CASINRDRGGEQYF. In nucleotides, the CDR3 is TGTGCCAGCATAAACCGGGACAGGGGCGGCGAGCAGTACTTC.

The chain combines TRBV11-2 with TRBJ2-1, with 8 bases lining up with TRBD1. V shed 2 bases, J shed 3 bases, and the junction held 3 bases outside the gene matches. CDR3 size: 15 residues. The germline V gene has CDR1 SGHAT and CDR2 FQNNGV. CDR3 sequence: CASSLQGARYNEQFF. The CDR3 DNA sequence: TGTGCCAGCAGCTTACAGGGGGCCCGCTACAATGAGCAGTTCTTC.

This chain joins TRBV9 and TRBJ1-1, with 8 bases matching TRBD1. This CDR3 region has 16 residues. Losses at the gene ends were 3 bases for V and 4 bases for J; bases not matched to a gene: 11. The germline gives CDR1 SGDLS, CDR2 YYNGEE. CDR3 in amino acids: CASSAKALTGVTEAFF. CDR3 DNA: TGTGCCAGCAGCGCGAAAGCCTTGACAGGGGTCACTGAAGCTTTCTTT.

The rearrangement uses TRBV27 and TRBJ1-6; possibly TRBD1 for D (6 bases). Per germline, CDR1 MNHEY and CDR2 SMNVEV (reference sequence). V gave up 5 bases and J gave up 4 bases, with 12 bases separating them. This CDR3 is 15 amino acids long. CDR3 sequence (DNA): TGTGCCAGCAGTATACAGGGCCCGTATAATTCACCCCTCCACTTT. Protein sequence: CASSIQGPYNSPLHF.

The chain employs TRBV5-6 and TRBJ1-1; D not certain. Trimming left V 0 bases short and J 3 bases short, with 15 bases between. There are 16 residues in the CDR3. Germline V lookup: CDR1 SGHDT, CDR2 YYEEEE. This CDR3 is CASSLELGGSHTEAFF. DNA for the CDR3: TGTGCCAGCAGCTTGGAGCTGGGAGGCTCACACACTGAAGCTTTCTTT. Full variable domain (missing parts from reference TRBV5-6 and TRBJ1-1): DAGVTQSPTHLIKTRGQQVTLRCSPKSGHDTVSWYQQALGQGPQFIFQYYEEEERQRGNFPDRFSGHQFPNYSSELNVNALLLGDSALYLCASSLELGGSHTEAFFGQGTRLTVV.

The rearrangement links TRBV28 to TRBJ2-2, with 10 bases lining up with TRBD2. The CDR3 extends over 19 amino acids. The germline gives CDR1 MDHEN, CDR2 SYDVKM. Trimming removed 5 bases from V and 1 base from J; junction bases left unmatched: 13. CDR3 sequence reads: CASSQLAGATNQNTGELFF. CDR3 DNA sequence: TGTGCCAGCAGTCAGCTAGCGGGGGCCACTAACCAGAACACCGGGGAGCTGTTTTTT.

The V gene is TRBV5-4, the J gene TRBJ1-2; weak D call: TRBD1 (5 bases). CDR1 SGHNT and CDR2 YYREEE come from the germline V gene (reference sequence). Deletions cut 4 bases from V and 5 bases from J, with 18 bases between. This CDR3 has 15 residues. DNA of the CDR3: TGTGCCAGCAGCGGCGGTCCGGGACTCTCATATGGCTACACCTTC. It specifies CASSGGPGLSYGYTF. Looking up the rest from reference TRBV5-4 and TRBJ1-2 gives the full variable domain: ETGVTQSPTHLIKTRGQQVTLRCSSQSGHNTVSWYQQALGQGPQFIFQYYREEENGRGNFPPRFSGLQFPNYSSELNVNALELDDSALYLCASSGGPGLSYGYTFGSGTRLTVV.

A few counts support this clone. The chain carries TRBV2 and TRBJ2-5; D might be TRBD2 (5 bases). Trimming left V 7 bases short and J 1 base short, with 13 bases between. Germline assignment: CDR1 SNHLY and CDR2 FYNNEI. This CDR3 has 14 amino acids. CDR3 sequence (DNA): TGTGCCAGCAAAGCGGCCCGGGTCCAAGAGACCCAGTACTTC. Amino acid sequence: CASKAARVQETQYF. The complete variable domain, with remaining parts taken from reference TRBV2 and TRBJ2-5, reads EPEVTQTPSHQVTQMGQEVILRCVPISNHLYFYWYRQILGQKVEFLVSFYNNEISEKSEIFDDQFSVERPDGSNFTLKIRSTKLEDSAMYFCASKAARVQETQYFGPGTRLLVL.

This chain connects TRBV6-2 or TRBV6-3 to TRBJ1-5; D remains unclear. Germline V CDR1 and CDR2: MNHEY, SVGEGT. V was pared by 2 bases and J by 5 bases, with 19 bases between. This CDR3 spans 17 amino acids. The CDR3 region is CASSYNIKAGGYQPQHF. In DNA, the CDR3 is TGTGCCAGCAGTTACAACATTAAGGCGGGCGGATATCAGCCCCAGCATTTT.

The rearrangement links TRBV9 to TRBJ1-6; possibly TRBD1 for D (6 bases). V was pared by 4 bases and J by 8 bases, with 16 bases between. The length of the CDR3 is 15 residues. CDR1 is SGDLS and CDR2 is YYNGEE in the germline V gene. The CDR3 loop is CASSTTGREYSPLHF. The CDR3 DNA sequence: TGTGCCAGCAGCACAACAGGGAGAGAATATTCACCCCTCCACTTT. The variable domain in full, with the rest retrieved from reference TRBV9 and TRBJ1-6, is DSGVTQTPKHLITATGQRVTLRCSPRSGDLSVYWYQQSLDQGLQFLIQYYNGEERAKGNILERFSAQQFPDLHSELNLSSLELGDSALYFCASSTTGREYSPLHFGNGTRLTVT.

As DNA, the CDR3 is TGTGCCAGTAGTCCCCGGGACAGTGGAATCTATGGCTACACCTTC. Protein product: CASSPRDSGIYGYTF. The V and J genes are TRBV19 and TRBJ1-2; 7 bases align to TRBD1. The CDR3 is 15 residues long. In germline, CDR1 is LNHDA, CDR2 SQIVND (reference sequence). The V segment lost 5 bases and the J segment 4 bases; nucleotides outside the gene matches: 10. The full variable domain, completed using reference TRBV19 and TRBJ1-2, is DGGITQSPKYLFRKEGQNVTLSCEQNLNHDAMYWYRQDPGQGLRLIYYSQIVNDFQKGDIAEGYSVSREKKESFPLTVTSAQKNPTAFYLCASSPRDSGIYGYTFGSGTRLTVV.

The J gene is TRBJ2-5, the V gene TRBV19; TRBD2 is a possible D gene (5 bases). V lost 8 bases to trimming and J lost 4 bases, with 11 bases between them. CDR1 is LNHDA, CDR2 SQIVND, per germline (reference sequence). The CDR3 extends over 12 amino acids. CDR3 coding DNA: TGTGCCAGTGGAATTGCGGGAGAGACCCAGTACTTC. It translates to CASGIAGETQYF.

The chain links TRBV5-1 to TRBJ2-3, with 9 bases identical to TRBD2. Germline-derived CDR1 and CDR2 are SGHRS and YFSETQ. The CDR3 totals 15 residues. The trim removed 2 bases at V and 1 base at J, leaving 2 bases unmatched. The chain's CDR3 is CASSFRGGGTDTQYF. The CDR3 DNA follows: TGCGCCAGCAGCTTCCGCGGGGGGGGCACAGATACGCAGTATTTT. The whole variable domain, filled in from reference TRBV5-1 and TRBJ2-3, reads KAGVTQTPRYLIKTRGQQVTLSCSPISGHRSVSWYQQTPGQGLQFLFEYFSETQRNKGNFPGRFSGRQFSNSRSEMNVSTLELGDSALYLCASSFRGGGTDTQYFGPGTRLTVL.